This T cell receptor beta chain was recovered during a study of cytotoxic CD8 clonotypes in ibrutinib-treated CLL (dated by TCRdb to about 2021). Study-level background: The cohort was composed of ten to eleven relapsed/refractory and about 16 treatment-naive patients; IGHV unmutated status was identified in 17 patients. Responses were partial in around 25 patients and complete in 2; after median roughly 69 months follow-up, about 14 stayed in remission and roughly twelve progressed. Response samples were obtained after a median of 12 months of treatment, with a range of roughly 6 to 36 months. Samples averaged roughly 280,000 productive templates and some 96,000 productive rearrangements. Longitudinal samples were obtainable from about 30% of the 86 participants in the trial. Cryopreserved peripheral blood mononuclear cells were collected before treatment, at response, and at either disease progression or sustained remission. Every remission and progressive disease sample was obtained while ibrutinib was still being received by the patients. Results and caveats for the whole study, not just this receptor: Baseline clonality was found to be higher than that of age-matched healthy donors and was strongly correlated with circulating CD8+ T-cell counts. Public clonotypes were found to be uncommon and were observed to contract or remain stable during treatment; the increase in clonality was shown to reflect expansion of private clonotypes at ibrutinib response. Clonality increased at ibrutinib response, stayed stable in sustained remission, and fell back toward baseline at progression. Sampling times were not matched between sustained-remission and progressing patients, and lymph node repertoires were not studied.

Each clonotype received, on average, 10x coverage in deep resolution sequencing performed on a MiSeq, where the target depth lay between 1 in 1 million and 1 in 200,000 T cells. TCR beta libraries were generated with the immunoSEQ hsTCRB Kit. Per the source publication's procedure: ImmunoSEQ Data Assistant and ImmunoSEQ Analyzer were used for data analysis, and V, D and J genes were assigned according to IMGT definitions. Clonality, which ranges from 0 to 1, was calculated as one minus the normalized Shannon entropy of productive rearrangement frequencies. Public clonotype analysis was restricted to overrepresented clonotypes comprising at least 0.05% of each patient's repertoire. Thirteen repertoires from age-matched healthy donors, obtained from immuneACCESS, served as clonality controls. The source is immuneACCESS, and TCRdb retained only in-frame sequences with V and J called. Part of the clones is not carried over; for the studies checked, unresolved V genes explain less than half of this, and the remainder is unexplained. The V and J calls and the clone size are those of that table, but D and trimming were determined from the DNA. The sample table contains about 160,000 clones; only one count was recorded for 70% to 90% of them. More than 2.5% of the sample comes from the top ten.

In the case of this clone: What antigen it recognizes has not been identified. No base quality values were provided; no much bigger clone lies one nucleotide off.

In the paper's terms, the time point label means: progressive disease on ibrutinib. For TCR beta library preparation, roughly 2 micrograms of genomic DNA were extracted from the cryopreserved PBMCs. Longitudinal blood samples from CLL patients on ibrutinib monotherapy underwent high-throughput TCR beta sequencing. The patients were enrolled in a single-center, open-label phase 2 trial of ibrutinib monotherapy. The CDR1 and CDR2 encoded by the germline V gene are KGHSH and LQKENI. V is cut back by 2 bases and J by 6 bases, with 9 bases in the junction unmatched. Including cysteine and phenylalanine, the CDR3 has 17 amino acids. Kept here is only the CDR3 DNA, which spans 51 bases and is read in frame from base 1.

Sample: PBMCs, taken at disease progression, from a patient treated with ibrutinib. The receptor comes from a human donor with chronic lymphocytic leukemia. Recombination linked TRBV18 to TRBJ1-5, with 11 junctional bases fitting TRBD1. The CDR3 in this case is CASSPTTGTGGGQPQHF. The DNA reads TGTGCCAGCTCACCAACGACCGGGACAGGGGGGGGTCAGCCCCAGCATTTT.